The present TCR beta chain was sequenced within a study of CD8 T cells in Susac syndrome (dated by TCRdb to about 2019). Turning to the overall study: Of the Susac syndrome patients who were sequenced, about six had clinically active disease and eight or nine were in clinical remission. Susac syndrome patients were therapy-naive, on corticosteroids (some also receiving IVIg), or on IVIg alone at blood withdrawal. The study used repertoire sequencing to test whether antigen drove CD8+ T cell activation and differentiation in Susac syndrome.

Peripheral blood CD8+ and CD4+ T cells from healthy donors, Susac syndrome patients and multiple sclerosis patients were profiled using high-throughput TCR beta sequencing. The Susac syndrome patients fulfilled recently defined diagnostic criteria for definite or probable disease. CD8+ TEMRA cells were enriched by FACS, while bulk CD8+ and CD4+ T cells were purified by magnetic negative isolation. Blood was collected in EDTA tubes and processed within 24 hours, with PBMCs isolated through density gradient centrifugation. PBMCs destined for TCR sequencing were cryopreserved in liquid nitrogen and later thawed in a 37 °C water bath. The sorted or isolated CD4+, CD8+ and CD8+ TEMRA cells had a purity of 90% or higher. The cysteine opens and the phenylalanine closes a CDR3 of 14 amino acids. Just CDR3 DNA is preserved here, 42 bases in frame from base 1. V is clipped by 0 bases and J by 4 bases, and the sequence between their germline boundaries is 9 bases long. The germline V gene encodes CDR1 SGHDN and CDR2 FVKESK.

Overall results and qualifications from the work: In patients with Susac syndrome, the CD4+ T cell repertoire showed no detectable clonal expansion. The TCR sequencing and HLA analysis was acknowledged to have included a relatively small number of individuals.

Comments on this clonotype: Its antigen has not been determined. No qualities accompany the bases; no much larger clone lies one base away.

RNA was extracted using the RNeasy kit, and roughly 0.5 to 1 microgram was reverse transcribed with random hexamers. The immunoSEQ multiplex PCR assay, which covers 54 Vbeta and 13 Jbeta segments, was used to amplify TCR beta CDR3 regions. PCR amplification bias was corrected by using a synthetic template baseline for primer optimization and computational correction. The authors processed their data as follows. Reads were annotated to V, D and J genes per IMGT and analyzed with immunoSEQ Analyzer, keeping only productive sequences. Clonality was calculated as one minus the Shannon entropy normalized by log2 of the number of productive unique sequences. Public and private clones were assessed among the 100 most prevalent clones of each patient and control. Susac-specific clones were defined as absent from healthy and MS cohorts, roughly 1,100 published viral clones and other ImmuneACCESS disease sequences. The public reads were run again by TCRdb, first through fastp at Q25 and then through MiXCR, and only productive beta chains were kept. Identical CDR3 proteins give one entry, which carries the most common genes and DNA. TCRdb, rather than the study authors, made the V and J calls. The sample table lists 150,000 to 190,000 distinct CDR3 sequences, about 95% of them with a count of one. The top ten clones comprise roughly 0.15% of the sample.

Sequencing input: CD4+ T cells from PBMCs. The receptor was isolated from a human donor with Susac syndrome. The rearranged segments are TRBV14 and TRBJ1-2; the D gene assignment is ambiguous. This receptor has the CDR3 CASSQDWVVYGYTF. The nucleotide sequence is given as TGTGCCAGCAGCCAAGACTGGGTCGTCTATGGCTACACCTTC.